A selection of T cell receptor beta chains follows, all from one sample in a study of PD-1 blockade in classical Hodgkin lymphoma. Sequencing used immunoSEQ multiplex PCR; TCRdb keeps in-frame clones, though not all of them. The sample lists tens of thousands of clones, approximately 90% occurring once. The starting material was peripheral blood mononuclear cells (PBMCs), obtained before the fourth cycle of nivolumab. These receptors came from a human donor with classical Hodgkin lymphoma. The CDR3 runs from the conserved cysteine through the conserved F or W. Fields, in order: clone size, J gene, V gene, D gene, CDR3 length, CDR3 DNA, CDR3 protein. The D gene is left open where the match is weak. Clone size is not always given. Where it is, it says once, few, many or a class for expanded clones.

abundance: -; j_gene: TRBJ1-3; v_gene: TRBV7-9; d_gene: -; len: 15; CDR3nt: TGTGCCAGCAGCGCACCGCCACACGAGGGAAACACCATATATTTT; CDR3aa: CASSAPPHEGNTIYF
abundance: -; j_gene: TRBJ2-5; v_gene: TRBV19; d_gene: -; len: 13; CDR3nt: TGTGCCACCCAGTCAGGCGCCCAAGAGACCCAGTACTTC; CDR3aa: CATQSGAQETQYF
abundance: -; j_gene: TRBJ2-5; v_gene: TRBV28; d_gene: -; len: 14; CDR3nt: TGTGCCAGCAGGGGAGAAGGGGTTGCAGAGACCCAGTACTTC; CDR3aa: CASRGEGVAETQYF
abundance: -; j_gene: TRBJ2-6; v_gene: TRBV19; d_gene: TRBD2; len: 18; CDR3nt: TGTGCCAGTAGTATCAGACTAGCGGGGGGGACTGGGGCCAACGTCCTGACTTTC; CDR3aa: CASSIRLAGGTGANVLTF
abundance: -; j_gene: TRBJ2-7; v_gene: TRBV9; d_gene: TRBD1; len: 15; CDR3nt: TGTGCCAGCAGCGTGGGGACAGACTCAAGGGGGGAGCAGTACTTC; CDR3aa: CASSVGTDSRGEQYF
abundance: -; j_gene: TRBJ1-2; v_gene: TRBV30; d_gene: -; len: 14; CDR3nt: TGTGCCTGGAGTGTAGAGAGGCAGGGGTATGGCTACACCTTC; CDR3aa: CAWSVERQGYGYTF
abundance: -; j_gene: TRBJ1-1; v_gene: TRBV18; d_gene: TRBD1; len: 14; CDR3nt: TGTGCCAGCTCCCGGACAGGGGAGGGCACTGAAGCTTTCTTT; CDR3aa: CASSRTGEGTEAFF
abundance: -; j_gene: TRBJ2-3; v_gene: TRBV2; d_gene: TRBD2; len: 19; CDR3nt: TGTGCCAGCAGTGGGGTGCCCGACGAAGCGGGGGCCGACACAGATACGCAGTATTTT; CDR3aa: CASSGVPDEAGADTDTQYF
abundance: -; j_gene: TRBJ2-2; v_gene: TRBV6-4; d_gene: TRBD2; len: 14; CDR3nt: TGTGCCAGTGGGACTAGCGGTGACACCGGGGAGCTGTTTTTT; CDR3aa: CASGTSGDTGELFF
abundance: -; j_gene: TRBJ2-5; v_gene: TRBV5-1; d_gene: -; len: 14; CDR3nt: TGCGCCAGCAGCTTGGACGTAGGTGAAGAGACCCAGTACTTC; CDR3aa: CASSLDVGEETQYF
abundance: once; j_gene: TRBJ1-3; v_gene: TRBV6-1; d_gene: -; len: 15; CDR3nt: TGTGCCAGCAGTGAAACAGGGTTCTCTGGAAACACCATATATTTT; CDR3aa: CASSETGFSGNTIYF
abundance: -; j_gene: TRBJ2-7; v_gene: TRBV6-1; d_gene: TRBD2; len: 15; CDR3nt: TGTGCCAGCAGATCGGCCGGGCGGGGGGTCTACGAGCAGTACTTC; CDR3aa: CASRSAGRGVYEQYF
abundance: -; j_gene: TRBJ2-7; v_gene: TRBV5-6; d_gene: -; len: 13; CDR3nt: TGTGCCAGCAGCTTGGTAGGAGACCACGAGCAGTACTTC; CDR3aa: CASSLVGDHEQYF
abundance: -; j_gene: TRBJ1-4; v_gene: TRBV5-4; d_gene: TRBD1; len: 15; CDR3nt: TGTGCCAGCAGCCAGGGGACAGGGTCTAATGAAAAACTGTTTTTT; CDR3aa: CASSQGTGSNEKLFF
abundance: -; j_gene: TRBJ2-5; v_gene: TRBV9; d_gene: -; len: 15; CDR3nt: TGTGCCAGCAGCGTAGAGGGGGATCGGGTAGAGACCCAGTACTTC; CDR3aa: CASSVEGDRVETQYF
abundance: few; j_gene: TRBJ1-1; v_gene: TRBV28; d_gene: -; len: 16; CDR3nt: TGTGCCAGCAGTTTTGGTCTGGGCCCGCCGAACACTGAAGCTTTCTTT; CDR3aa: CASSFGLGPPNTEAFF
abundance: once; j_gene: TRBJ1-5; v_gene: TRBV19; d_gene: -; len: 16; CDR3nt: TGTGCCAGTAGTATAGGTGGGGGATATAGCAATCAGCCCCAGCATTTT; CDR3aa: CASSIGGGYSNQPQHF
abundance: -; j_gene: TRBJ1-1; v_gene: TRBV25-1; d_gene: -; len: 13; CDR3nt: TGTGCCAGCAGTGAAAGGCAAAACACTGAAGCTTTCTTT; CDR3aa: CASSERQNTEAFF
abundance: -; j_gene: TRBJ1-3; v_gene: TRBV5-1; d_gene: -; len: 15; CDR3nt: TGCGCCAGCAGCTTGGAAGGAATATCTGGAAACACCATATATTTT; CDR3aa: CASSLEGISGNTIYF
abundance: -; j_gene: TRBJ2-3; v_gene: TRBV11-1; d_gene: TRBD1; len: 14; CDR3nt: TGTGCCAGCAGCTTGGACAGGAGTACAGATACGCAGTATTTT; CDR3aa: CASSLDRSTDTQYF
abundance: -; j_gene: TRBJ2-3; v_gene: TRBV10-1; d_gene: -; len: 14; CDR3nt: TGCGCCAGCAGTGAGGCCCTGACCACAGATACGCAGTATTTT; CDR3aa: CASSEALTTDTQYF
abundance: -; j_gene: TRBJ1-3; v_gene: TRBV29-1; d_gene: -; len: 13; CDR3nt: TGCAGCGCTGACCTGAGCTCTGGAAACACCATATATTTT; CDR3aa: CSADLSSGNTIYF
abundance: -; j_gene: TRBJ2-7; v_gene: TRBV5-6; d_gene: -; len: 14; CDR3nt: TGTGCCAGCAGCGAGGTCCAGACCACCTACGAGCAGTACTTC; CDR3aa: CASSEVQTTYEQYF
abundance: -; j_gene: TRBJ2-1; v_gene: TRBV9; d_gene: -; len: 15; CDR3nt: TGTGCCAGCAGCGCCAACCCTGGGTCCTACAATGAGCAGTTCTTC; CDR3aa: CASSANPGSYNEQFF
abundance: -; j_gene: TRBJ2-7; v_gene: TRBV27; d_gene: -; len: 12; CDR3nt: TGTGCCAGCAGTCCCCCGGCCTACGAGCAGTACTTC; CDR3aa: CASSPPAYEQYF
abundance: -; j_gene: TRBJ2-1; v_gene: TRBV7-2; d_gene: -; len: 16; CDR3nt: TGTGCCAGCAGCTTAGCGTCGGGGGGCGCCTACAATGAGCAGTTCTTC; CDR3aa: CASSLASGGAYNEQFF
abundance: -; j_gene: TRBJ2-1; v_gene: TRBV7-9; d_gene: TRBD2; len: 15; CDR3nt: TGTGCCAGCAGCTTAGCGCGAGTCCGGGGGGATGAGCAGTTCTTC; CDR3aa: CASSLARVRGDEQFF
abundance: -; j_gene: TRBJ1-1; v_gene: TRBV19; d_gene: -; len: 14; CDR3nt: TGTGCCAGTAGTCCGCCGGGTCCAAACACTGAAGCTTTCTTT; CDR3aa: CASSPPGPNTEAFF
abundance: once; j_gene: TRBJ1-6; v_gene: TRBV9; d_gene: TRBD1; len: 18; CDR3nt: TGTGCCAGCAGCGTAGGCCCCTCTTACAGGGGGCTGGGATCACCCCTCCACTTT; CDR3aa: CASSVGPSYRGLGSPLHF
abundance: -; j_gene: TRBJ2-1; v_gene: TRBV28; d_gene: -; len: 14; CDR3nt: TGTGCCAGCAGTTTATGGGACAGTCTAAATGAGCAGTTCTTC; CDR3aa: CASSLWDSLNEQFF
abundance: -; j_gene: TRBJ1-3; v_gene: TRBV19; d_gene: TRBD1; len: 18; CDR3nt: TGTGCCAGTAGTATAGTGCCGGGACAGGGGGCGAGGGGAAACACCATATATTTT; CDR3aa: CASSIVPGQGARGNTIYF
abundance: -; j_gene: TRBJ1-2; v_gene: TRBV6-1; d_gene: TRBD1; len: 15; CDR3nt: TGTGCCAGCAGGTTGGACAGGGGGCAAAATGGTGGCTACACCTTC; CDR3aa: CASRLDRGQNGGYTF
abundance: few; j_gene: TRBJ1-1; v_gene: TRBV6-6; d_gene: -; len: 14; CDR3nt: TGTGCCAGCAGTTACCCAATTACGGGGACTGAAGCTTTCTTT; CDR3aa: CASSYPITGTEAFF
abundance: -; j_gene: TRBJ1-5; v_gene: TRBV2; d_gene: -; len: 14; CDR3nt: TGTGCCAGCAGTGCTGAGGCGATCAATCAGCCCCAGCATTTT; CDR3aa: CASSAEAINQPQHF
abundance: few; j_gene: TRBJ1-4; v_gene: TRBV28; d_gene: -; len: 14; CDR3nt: TGTGCCAGCAGTTTGGACAGCCCTAATGAAAAACTGTTTTTT; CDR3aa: CASSLDSPNEKLFF
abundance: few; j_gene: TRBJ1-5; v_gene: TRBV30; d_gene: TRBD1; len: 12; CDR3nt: TGTGCCTGGAGTTGGACAGGACAGGTGGAACATTTT; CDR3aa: CAWSWTGQVEHF
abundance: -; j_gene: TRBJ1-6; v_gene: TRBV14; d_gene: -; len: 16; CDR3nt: TGTGCCAGCAGCCTCCTAAAGGAGGGGGGTAATTCACCCCTCCACTTT; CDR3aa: CASSLLKEGGNSPLHF
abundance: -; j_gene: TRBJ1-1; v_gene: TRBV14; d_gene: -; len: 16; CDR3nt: TGTGCCAGCAGCCACCCCGGGGGTGGGCGGATCACTGAAGCTTTCTTT; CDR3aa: CASSHPGGGRITEAFF
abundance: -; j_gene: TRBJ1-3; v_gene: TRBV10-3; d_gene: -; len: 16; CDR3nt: TGTGCCATCAGTGAAAGGCAGGGGATCTCTGGAAACACCATATATTTT; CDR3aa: CAISERQGISGNTIYF
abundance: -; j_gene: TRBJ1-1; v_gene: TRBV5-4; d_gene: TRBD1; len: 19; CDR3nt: TGTGCCAGCAGCTTTTTAGGGGGCTGGGGAGGACAGATGAACACTGAAGCTTTCTTT; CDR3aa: CASSFLGGWGGQMNTEAFF
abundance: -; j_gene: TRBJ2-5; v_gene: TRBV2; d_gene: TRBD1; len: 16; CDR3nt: TGTGCCAGCAGCCTCCCGGACAGGGCCCACCAAGAGACCCAGTACTTC; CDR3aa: CASSLPDRAHQETQYF
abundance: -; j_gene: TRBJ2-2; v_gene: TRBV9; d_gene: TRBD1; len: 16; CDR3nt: TGTGCCAGCAGCGCGGCCGGGACAGGGCTCACCGGGGAGCTGTTTTTT; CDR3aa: CASSAAGTGLTGELFF
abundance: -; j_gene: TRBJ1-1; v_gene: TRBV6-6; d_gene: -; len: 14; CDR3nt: TGTGCCAGCAGTTATAGGGTCGCAAACACTGAAGCTTTCTTT; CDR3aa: CASSYRVANTEAFF
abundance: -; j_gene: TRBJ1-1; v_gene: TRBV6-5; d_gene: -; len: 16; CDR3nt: TGTGCCAGCAGTTACTCGAAGCGTCGGGGCCGAACTGAAGCTTTCTTT; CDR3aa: CASSYSKRRGRTEAFF
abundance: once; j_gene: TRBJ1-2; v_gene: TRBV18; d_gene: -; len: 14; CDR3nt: TGTGCCAGCTCCACTGAATCGAAGGCCTATGGCTACACCTTC; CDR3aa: CASSTESKAYGYTF
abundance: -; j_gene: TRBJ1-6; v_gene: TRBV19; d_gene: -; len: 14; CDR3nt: TGTGCCACTACCACCGGGACTTATAATTCACCCCTCCACTTT; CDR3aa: CATTTGTYNSPLHF
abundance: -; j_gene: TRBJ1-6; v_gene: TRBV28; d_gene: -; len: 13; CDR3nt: TGTGCCAGCAGTATCGCCGGTAATTCACCCCTCCACTTT; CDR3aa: CASSIAGNSPLHF
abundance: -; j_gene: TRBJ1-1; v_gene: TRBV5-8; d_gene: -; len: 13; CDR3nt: TGTGCCAGCAGCTTTTGGGGGAACACTGAAGCTTTCTTT; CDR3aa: CASSFWGNTEAFF
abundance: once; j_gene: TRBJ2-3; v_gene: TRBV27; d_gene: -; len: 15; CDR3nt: TGTGCCAGCACAAGACGGACGGGACTCACAGATACGCAGTATTTT; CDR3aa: CASTRRTGLTDTQYF
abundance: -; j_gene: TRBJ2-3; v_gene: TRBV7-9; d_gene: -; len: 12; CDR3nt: TGTGCCAGCAGCTTAGAGGCAGATACGCAGTATTTT; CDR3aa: CASSLEADTQYF
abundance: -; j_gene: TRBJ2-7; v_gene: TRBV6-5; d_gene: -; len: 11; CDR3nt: TGTGCCAGCAGGGGGGACGGACTGCAGTACTTC; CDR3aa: CASRGDGLQYF
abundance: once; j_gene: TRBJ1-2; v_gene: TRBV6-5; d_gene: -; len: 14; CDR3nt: TGTGCCAGCAGTGGTCGGGACTGGGGTCATGGCTACACCTTC; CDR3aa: CASSGRDWGHGYTF
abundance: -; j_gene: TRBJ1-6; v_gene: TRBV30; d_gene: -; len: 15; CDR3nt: TGTGCCTGGACTCTCGGGCGGGGATGGAATTCACCCCTCCACTTT; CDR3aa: CAWTLGRGWNSPLHF
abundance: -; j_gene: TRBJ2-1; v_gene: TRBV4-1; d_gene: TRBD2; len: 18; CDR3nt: TGCGCCAGCAGCCAAGAAGCCCTGAGCGGGGGGGCGTACAATGAGCAGTTCTTC; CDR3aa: CASSQEALSGGAYNEQFF
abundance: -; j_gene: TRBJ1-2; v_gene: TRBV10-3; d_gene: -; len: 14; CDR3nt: TGTGCCATCAGTGACCCCCCCGGGGACGAGGGCTACACCTTC; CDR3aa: CAISDPPGDEGYTF
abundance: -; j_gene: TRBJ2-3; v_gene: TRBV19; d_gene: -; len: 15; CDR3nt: TGTGCCAGTAGTATGGCAGCCCTCAGTGTGGATACGCAGTATTTT; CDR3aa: CASSMAALSVDTQYF